This T cell receptor beta chain was captured by sequencing in a study of T cell responses to AZD1222 COVID-19 vaccine. General study findings and limits: A reported finding is that nearly half of spike-specific TCRs target unmutated variant regions. Rises in breadth and depth of Spike-specific TCRs came after two AZD1222 doses.

V lost 5 bases and J lost 3; bases outside the gene matches: 5. The CDR3 runs 15 residues. Germline CDR1 is SGHNT and CDR2 is YENEEA. With respect to this clone: Its specificity is not known.

The table came from immunoSEQ multiplex PCR; TCRdb's copy has only in-frame clones and leaves some out. The data contain under 120,000 clones, around 90% of them seen just once; the ten biggest clones take up around 2.3%. The sequence came from an adult who received the AZD1222 COVID-19 vaccine. This chain connects TRBV11-3 to TRBJ2-2, with TRBD2 matching over 8 bases. Sequenced material: peripheral blood, taken 28 days after the second AZD1222 dose. CDR3 bases: TGTGCCAGCAGCGAGGGGACTAGGCACACCGGGGAGCTGTTTTTT. Encoded protein: CASSEGTRHTGELFF.